This T cell receptor beta chain appears in the sequencing data of a study of OX40 agonist ivuxolimab in advanced cancers. The overall study: The treatment was a fully human IgG2 OX40 agonist, ivuxolimab. Aged roughly 23 to 79 with a mean of approximately 60 years, they were around 85% male.

The repertoire was sequenced with immunoSEQ multiplex PCR; TCRdb's copy has only in-frame clones and lacks some. The repertoire has approximately 54,000 clones, 84% of them found once; the top ten carry approximately 3%. The ends lost 0 bases at V and 8 bases at J; junction bases unmatched: 5. There are 15 residues in the CDR3. Germline V gene sequence: CDR1 SGHDT, CDR2 YYEEEE. This receptor was taken from an adult with an advanced solid tumor such as melanoma, head and neck, liver or kidney cancer. The specimen was CD4+ or CD8+ T cells sorted from blood, collected in a trial of the OX40 agonist ivuxolimab. This chain joins TRBV5-6 and TRBJ2-1, with 10 bases identical to TRBD2. The CDR3 region is CASSLVSGGAYEQFF. For the CDR3, the DNA is TGTGCCAGCAGCTTGGTGAGCGGGGGGGCCTATGAGCAGTTCTTC.